This entry lists 13 T cell receptor beta chains sequenced from one sample in a study of cytomegalovirus exposure and HLA in healthy donors. Measured with immunoSEQ multiplex PCR; TCRdb has only the in-frame clones, and not every one. The sample has some 170,000 clones; roughly 86% are singletons. Material: PBMCs. These receptors all stem from a man between 18 and 29 years old in good health and CMV-seropositive.

The J gene is TRBJ2-7, the V gene TRBV29-1; 8 nucleotides align to TRBD1. The V gene's germline CDR1 is SQVTM and CDR2 ANQGSEA. J lost 3 bases, V lost 4 bases, and 5 bases had no gene match. The CDR3 covers 13 residues. This CDR3 reads CSVGGTGDYEQYF. The CDR3 nucleotides are TGCAGCGTTGGAGGGACAGGAGACTACGAGCAGTACTTC.

The CDR3 is CASSVGGQGREQYF. CDR3 in DNA: TGTGCCAGCAGCGTAGGGGGACAGGGGCGCGAGCAGTACTTC. The gene calls are TRBV9 and TRBJ2-7; 10 bases align to TRBD1. Germline trimming cut 0 bases from V and 6 bases from J; bases unmatched to any gene: 3. Germline lookup yields CDR1 SGDLS and CDR2 YYNGEE. The CDR3 has 14 residues.

J is TRBJ1-4 and V is TRBV9; the D gene is possibly TRBD1 (6 bases). The V gene lost 3 bases and the J gene lost 3 bases, with 15 bases spanning the gap. CDR3 length equals 16 residues. From germline, CDR1 is SGDLS and CDR2 YYNGEE. The DNA of the CDR3 is TGTGCCAGCAGCGCGGAGGGGGGGCTGTCTAATGAAAAACTGTTTTTT. Residues: CASSAEGGLSNEKLFF.

The rearrangement uses TRBV28 and TRBJ2-7; the match to TRBD1 covers 8 bases. J was trimmed by 4 bases and V by 5 bases; bases with no gene match: 13. From germline, CDR1 is MDHEN and CDR2 SYDVKM. The CDR3 contains 16 residues. CDR3 coding DNA: TGTGCCAGCAGTATCTTAGGGACAGGAGGCTCGTACGAGCAGTACTTC. Encoded protein: CASSILGTGGSYEQYF.

This chain uses TRBV18 with TRBJ1-5; D may be TRBD1 (6 bases). CDR1 and CDR2 from the germline V gene are KGHSH and LQKENI. V was shortened by 3 bases and J by 7 bases, with 10 bases between the two germline ends. The CDR3 totals 13 residues. CDR3 nucleotides: TGTGCCAGCTCACCCCTTAGGGGGCAGCCCCAGCATTTT. Translation gives CASSPLRGQPQHF.

This clone has a single count. The V call is TRBV7-2, the J call TRBJ2-7, with 8 bases identical to TRBD1. V shed 6 bases and J 6 bases; nucleotides not matched to a gene: 4. Germline V gene data show CDR1 as SGHTA and CDR2 as FQGNSA. CDR3 length: 12 amino acids. CDR3 bases: TGTGCCAGCAGGGAGACAGGGGTCGAGCAGTACTTC. This translates into CASRETGVEQYF.

The chain is built from TRBV7-2 and TRBJ2-7; 11 bases map to TRBD1. The CDR3 is 15 residues long. Germline V gene sequence: CDR1 SGHTA, CDR2 FQGNSA. V lost 1 base, J lost 5 bases, and 4 bases stayed unmatched. Here the CDR3 DNA reads TGTGCCAGCAGCTTAGAAGGACAGGGGGCCCACGAGCAGTACTTC. As protein: CASSLEGQGAHEQYF.

The rearrangement joins TRBV18 to TRBJ2-5; the match to TRBD1 covers 7 bases. Per the germline V gene, CDR1 is KGHSH and CDR2 is LQKENI. The CDR3 consists of 18 residues. V lost 5 bases to trimming and J lost 1 base; unmatched junction nucleotides: 16. The CDR3 loop reads CASSGVNWDSKFQETQYF. As DNA, the CDR3 is TGTGCCAGCTCAGGGGTTAACTGGGACAGCAAATTCCAAGAGACCCAGTACTTC. Variable domain in full (rest from reference TRBV18 and TRBJ2-5): NAGVMQNPRHLVRRRGQEARLRCSPMKGHSHVYWYRQLPEEGLKFMVYLQKENIIDESGMPKERFSAEFPKEGPSILRIQQVVRGDSAAYFCASSGVNWDSKFQETQYFGPGTRLLVL.

As to this clone: The identical CDR3 is also encoded by other nucleotide sequences in the sample. The genes are TRBV19 and TRBJ1-5; tentatively, D is TRBD1 (5 bases). Germline assignment: CDR1 LNHDA and CDR2 SQIVND (reference sequence). The ends were cut back, 7 bases at V and 7 bases at J, with 11 bases in the middle. This CDR3 is 12 amino acids long. The CDR3 DNA sequence: TGTGCCAGTACTGGGGGGAACCAGCCCCAGCATTTT. This encodes CASTGGNQPQHF.

This rearrangement joins TRBV2 to TRBJ1-4, with D unresolved. Looked up from germline, CDR1 is SNHLY and CDR2 is FYNNEI. Trimming removed 5 bases at V and 0 bases at J, with 4 bases between. This CDR3 has 13 residues. The CDR3 bases are TGTGCCAGCAGTCGTGCAACTAATGAAAAACTGTTTTTT. Protein product: CASSRATNEKLFF.

This chain uses TRBV18 with TRBJ1-1; 8 bases agree with TRBD1. Germline CDR1 is KGHSH and CDR2 is LQKENI. This CDR3 contains 16 residues. After removal of 3 bases from V and 4 bases from J, the junction contained 10 bases not matched to a gene. The CDR3 sequence: CASSPRTGRLGTEAFF. DNA for the CDR3: TGTGCCAGCTCACCGAGGACAGGGAGGTTGGGCACTGAAGCTTTCTTT.

V usage is TRBV9 and J usage is TRBJ2-7, with D possibly being TRBD2 (6 bases). Trimming left V 2 bases short and J 7 bases short, with 22 bases between. Germline assignment: CDR1 SGDLS and CDR2 YYNGEE. This CDR3 has 16 amino acids. The CDR3 here is CASSVGQLYVEGEQYF. CDR3 DNA sequence: TGTGCCAGCAGCGTTGGGCAGCTCTACGTGGAGGGTGAGCAGTACTTC.

This clone was counted a few times. V is TRBV2 and J is TRBJ2-7; no clear D. Germline CDR1 and CDR2: SNHLY and FYNNEI. CDR3 length equals 13 residues. V lost 6 bases and J 3 bases, leaving 12 bases between the germline ends. This CDR3 is CASSPPRDYEQYF. The CDR3, as DNA: TGTGCCAGCAGCCCCCCTAGAGACTACGAGCAGTACTTC. Looking up the rest from reference TRBV2 and TRBJ2-7 gives the full variable domain: EPEVTQTPSHQVTQMGQEVILRCVPISNHLYFYWYRQILGQKVEFLVSFYNNEISEKSEIFDDQFSVERPDGSNFTLKIRSTKLEDSAMYFCASSPPRDYEQYFGPGTRLTVT.